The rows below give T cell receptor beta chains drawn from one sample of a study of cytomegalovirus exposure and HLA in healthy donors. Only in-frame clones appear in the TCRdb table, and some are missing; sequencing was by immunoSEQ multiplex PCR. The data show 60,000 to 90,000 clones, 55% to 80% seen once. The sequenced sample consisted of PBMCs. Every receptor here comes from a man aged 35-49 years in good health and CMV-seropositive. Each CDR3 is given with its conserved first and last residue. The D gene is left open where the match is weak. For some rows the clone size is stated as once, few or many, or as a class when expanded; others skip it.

TGTGCCAGCACCCGAGACAGAATCTCTGGAAACACCATATATTTT | CASTRDRISGNTIYF | TRBJ1-3 | TRBV6-1 | few | - | 15
TGTGCCAGCAGTCAGACCAGGACCTACGAGCAGTACTTC | CASSQTRTYEQYF | TRBJ2-7 | TRBV6-1 | - | - | 13
TGTGCCAGCAGCGGCGACAGGGGGCCTTTTGAAAAACTGTTTTTT | CASSGDRGPFEKLFF | TRBJ1-4 | TRBV9 | - | TRBD1 | 15
TGTGCCAGCAGCTTAGAGTCTGTGCCCCTCCACTTT | CASSLESVPLHF | TRBJ1-6 | TRBV11-2 | - | - | 12
TGTGCCAGCAGTTTACCTGTAAACAGGGGTAGTCAGCCCCAGCATTTT | CASSLPVNRGSQPQHF | TRBJ1-5 | TRBV28 | - | TRBD1 | 16
TGCGCCAGCAGCTTGTTTAGGGGGTTCCAAGAGACCCAGTACTTC | CASSLFRGFQETQYF | TRBJ2-5 | TRBV5-1 | - | - | 15
TGTGCCAGCAGCTCCCAGGGCTCTGGGGCCAACGTCCTGACTTTC | CASSSQGSGANVLTF | TRBJ2-6 | TRBV5-4 | - | - | 15
TGTGCCAGCAGCTTTGCGGGAGCTATCGAGCAGTACTTC | CASSFAGAIEQYF | TRBJ2-7 | TRBV5-5 | - | TRBD2 | 13
TGTGCCAGCAGTCCCCGTACTGAAGCTTTCTTT | CASSPRTEAFF | TRBJ1-1 | TRBV6-1 | - | - | 11
TGTGCCAGCAGCGTGGGACAGCAAGAGACCCAGTACTTC | CASSVGQQETQYF | TRBJ2-5 | TRBV11-3 | - | TRBD1 | 13
TGCAGTGCTCCCCTCCCGGACGAGCAGTACTTC | CSAPLPDEQYF | TRBJ2-7 | TRBV20-1 | - | - | 11
TGCGCCAGCAGCTCAACAGGGGCGGTAAATCAGCCCCAGCATTTT | CASSSTGAVNQPQHF | TRBJ1-5 | TRBV5-1 | - | TRBD1 | 15
TGCAGCGTTGAAATAGCGGGAACGAACACCGGGGAGCTGTTTTTT | CSVEIAGTNTGELFF | TRBJ2-2 | TRBV29-1 | few | TRBD2 | 15
TGCGCCAGCAGCCACGGGACAGGGGCAGTAAAACTGTTTTTT | CASSHGTGAVKLFF | TRBJ1-4 | TRBV4-3 | - | TRBD1 | 14
TGTGCCAGCAGTTGGGGGCGCGAGACTGAAGCTTTCTTT | CASSWGRETEAFF | TRBJ1-1 | TRBV2 | - | - | 13
TGTGCCAGTGGAAGACAGGGGCGAGGCACCGGGGAGCTGTTTTTT | CASGRQGRGTGELFF | TRBJ2-2 | TRBV19 | many | TRBD1 | 15
TGTGCCAGCAGTGACGGACAGAACACTGAAGCTTTCTTT | CASSDGQNTEAFF | TRBJ1-1 | TRBV6-6 | few | - | 13
TGTGCCTGGAGTACATCGCGGGGAACCGGGGAGCTGTTTTTT | CAWSTSRGTGELFF | TRBJ2-2 | TRBV30 | - | - | 14
TGTGCCAGCAGCTGGAGGCCAAACTACGAGCAGTACTTC | CASSWRPNYEQYF | TRBJ2-7 | TRBV5-6 | - | - | 13
TGCGCCAGCAGCGTCCCAGGGGGCGCTGGCTACACCTTC | CASSVPGGAGYTF | TRBJ1-2 | TRBV5-1 | - | TRBD1 | 13
TGTGCCAGTAGGAACCATGGGGTCCGGGACAGGGGAGTGAGCTACACCTTC | CASRNHGVRDRGVSYTF | TRBJ1-2 | TRBV19 | - | TRBD1 | 17
TGTGCCAGCAGCCAGGGTTTCTCCTATAATTCACCCCTCCACTTT | CASSQGFSYNSPLHF | TRBJ1-6 | TRBV9 | few | - | 15
TGTGCCAGCAGCTTCGGACTAGCGGGAACCTACAATGAGCAGTTCTTC | CASSFGLAGTYNEQFF | TRBJ2-1 | TRBV9 | once | TRBD2 | 16
TGTGCTAGTGGCCCAGGGGAGGGTTTGAATGAGCAGTTCTTC | CASGPGEGLNEQFF | TRBJ2-1 | TRBV12-5 | - | - | 14
TGTGCCAGCAGTTACTCATTCCTGGGGCCAACTGAAGCTTTCTTT | CASSYSFLGPTEAFF | TRBJ1-1 | TRBV6-5 | few | - | 15
TGTGCCAGTTACCTTGGGTGGGGAGGGACTGAAGCTTTCTTT | CASYLGWGGTEAFF | TRBJ1-1 | TRBV6-5 | - | - | 14
TGTGCCAGCAGCCAAACCACAGGGGCGAAAGAGACCCAGTACTTC | CASSQTTGAKETQYF | TRBJ2-5 | TRBV11-1 | - | TRBD1 | 15
TGTGCCTGCGGCAGGGGAGAGACCCAGTACTTC | CACGRGETQYF | TRBJ2-5 | TRBV30 | - | - | 11
TGTGCCTGGAGCCCGGACAGGGGGAACACTGAAGCTTTCTTT | CAWSPDRGNTEAFF | TRBJ1-1 | TRBV30 | - | TRBD1 | 14
TGTGCCTGGAGTGGGGACAGCGAAGCTTTCTTT | CAWSGDSEAFF | TRBJ1-1 | TRBV30 | - | TRBD1 | 11
TGTGCCAGCAGGCAGGGGGCGTCGAACACTGAAGCTTTCTTT | CASRQGASNTEAFF | TRBJ1-1 | TRBV6-6 | few | TRBD1 | 14
TGTGCCAGCAGCGTAGGGACAGGGGTGAGAGAGACCCAGTACTTC | CASSVGTGVRETQYF | TRBJ2-5 | TRBV9 | once | TRBD1 | 15
TGTGCCAGCAGCTTTACAATAGCCGGCGAGCAGTACTTC | CASSFTIAGEQYF | TRBJ2-7 | TRBV13 | - | - | 13
TGTGCCAGCAGCTTATCTGAGTCACCCCTCCACTTT | CASSLSESPLHF | TRBJ1-6 | TRBV7-2 | few | - | 12
TGCGCCAGCAGCTTGTCGCAGGGGGCGTTTTATGATGGCTACACCTTC | CASSLSQGAFYDGYTF | TRBJ1-2 | TRBV5-1 | - | TRBD1 | 16
TGTGCCAGCATCCTGGGAGGAGCCACTTCACCCCTCCACTTT | CASILGGATSPLHF | TRBJ1-6 | TRBV6-1 | - | - | 14
TGTGCCAGCAGTCCCGGGACAGCCCCAGAGTATCAGCCCCAGCATTTT | CASSPGTAPEYQPQHF | TRBJ1-5 | TRBV28 | - | TRBD1 | 16
TGTGCCAGCAGCTCGGCGCGGTCCGTAGGCACTGAAGCTTTCTTT | CASSSARSVGTEAFF | TRBJ1-1 | TRBV5-4 | - | - | 15
TGTGCCAGCAGACCCGGGCTAGCGGGGGGCCCGAGCAGCACAGATACGCAGTATTTT | CASRPGLAGGPSSTDTQYF | TRBJ2-3 | TRBV2 | few | TRBD2 | 19
TGCGCCAGCAGTGAGTCGGCAGGCCCCTACGAGCAGTACTTC | CASSESAGPYEQYF | TRBJ2-7 | TRBV10-2 | once | - | 14
TGCAGCGTTGAAGATAACGGGACCCAGTACTTC | CSVEDNGTQYF | TRBJ2-5 | TRBV29-1 | - | - | 11
TGTGCCAGCAGTGGGACAGGGGGGAGTCAGCCCCAGCATTTT | CASSGTGGSQPQHF | TRBJ1-5 | TRBV2 | - | TRBD1 | 14
TGTGCCAGCAGTTTCGTCAGGGGGGCGTTAAATCAGCCCCAGCATTTT | CASSFVRGALNQPQHF | TRBJ1-5 | TRBV28 | - | TRBD1 | 16
TGTGCCAGCAGTCTGACCGGGACAGGGTATGGCTACACCTTC | CASSLTGTGYGYTF | TRBJ1-2 | TRBV6-6 | - | TRBD1 | 14
TGTGCCAGCAGTGAAGGTACGGCGAACACCGGGGAGCTGTTTTTT | CASSEGTANTGELFF | TRBJ2-2 | TRBV6-1 | - | - | 15
TGTGCCAGCAGTCTAGCAGGACTAGCGAAAGATACGCAGTATTTT | CASSLAGLAKDTQYF | TRBJ2-3 | TRBV28 | - | TRBD2 | 15
TGTGCCAGCTCACCAGGGGAGGATCAGCCCCAGCATTTT | CASSPGEDQPQHF | TRBJ1-5 | TRBV18 | - | - | 13
TGTGCCAGCAGTGAAGTCCCAGGCAATCAGCCCCAGCATTTT | CASSEVPGNQPQHF | TRBJ1-5 | TRBV2 | - | - | 14
TGTGCCAGCAGCTTAGAAGGGGCCGCTAACTATGGCTACACCTTC | CASSLEGAANYGYTF | TRBJ1-2 | TRBV11-2 | few | - | 15
TGCAGCGTTGGAGGTCAGGGAAAGAGCTCTGGAAACACCATATATTTT | CSVGGQGKSSGNTIYF | TRBJ1-3 | TRBV29-1 | few | - | 16
TGCGCCAGCAGCTTGGGTCAGGGGGCCCTCACAGATACGCAGTATTTT | CASSLGQGALTDTQYF | TRBJ2-3 | TRBV5-1 | - | TRBD1 | 16
TGCAGCGTTGAGGGAGGCAGTGACCTAAACTATGGCTACACCTTC | CSVEGGSDLNYGYTF | TRBJ1-2 | TRBV29-1 | - | - | 15